Below, 31 T cell receptor beta chains from the same sample are listed, as sequenced in a study of T cells after yellow fever vaccination. TCRdb re-derived calls from the 5' RACE reads in MiXCR, one entry per CDR3 protein. The data contain fewer than 400,000 distinct CDR3 sequences, 9.5% to 12% of them seen just once; the ten biggest clones take up approximately 3.3%. The material was CD4+ T cells sorted from PBMCs, obtained 45 days after the yellow fever booster vaccination. The receptors come from a man between 18 and 35 years old who received the YFV17D yellow fever vaccine.

This clonotype was seen only a few times. The CDR3 loop reads CASSGFGRSSDTQYF. CDR3 in DNA: TGTGCCAGCAGTGGGTTCGGGAGGTCGTCAGATACGCAGTATTTT. The chain links TRBV6-1 to TRBJ2-3; TRBD2 aligns across 7 bases. CDR1 MNHNS and CDR2 SASEGT come from the germline V gene. J lost 4 bases, V lost 4 bases, and 8 bases had no gene match. CDR3 size: 15 residues.

There are a few counts of this clonotype. The CDR3 nucleotides are TGTGCCAGCAGCTTACGACAGCTCGACTACACCTTC. Translated: CASSLRQLDYTF. The rearrangement joins TRBV5-5 to TRBJ1-2; the D gene is possibly TRBD1 (5 bases). The V and J ends lost 2 bases and 10 bases respectively, with 12 bases between them. Germline V gene data show CDR1 as SGHKS and CDR2 as YYEKEE (reference sequence). The CDR3 has 12 residues.

This clonotype was recorded many times. The chain joins TRBV4-1 to TRBJ2-2; D perhaps matches TRBD2 (6 bases). Trimming took 1 base from V and 5 from J, leaving 11 bases between them. The germline V gene encodes CDR1 MGHRA and CDR2 YSYEKL. The CDR3 loop spans 15 amino acids. Here the CDR3 reads CASSQVTGVTGELFF. CDR3 bases: TGCGCCAGCAGCCAAGTTACGGGGGTGACCGGGGAGCTGTTTTTT.

This clonotype showed up just a few times. This rearrangement joins TRBV7-8 to TRBJ2-1, with D uncertain. CDR3 size: 16 residues. In germline, CDR1 is SGHVS, CDR2 FQNEAQ. The V and J ends lost 5 bases and 0 bases respectively, with 14 bases between them. The CDR3 DNA is TGTGCCAGCAGCGCCTCCCGCAAGGGCTCCTACAATGAGCAGTTCTTC. It yields the protein CASSASRKGSYNEQFF.

J is TRBJ2-7 and V is TRBV5-6, with a possible D match to TRBD1 (5 bases). This CDR3 is built from 15 residues. Trimming removed 2 bases from V and 0 bases from J, with 12 bases in between. CDR1 and CDR2 (germline): SGHDT, YYEEEE. The DNA of the CDR3 is TGTGCCAGCAGCTTATCAAGGGGCCGCTCCTACGAGCAGTACGTC. Amino acids: CASSLSRGRSYEQYV.

In this sample, this clonotype turned up a few times. V and J are TRBV23-1 and TRBJ2-3, with 9 bases identical to TRBD1. TRBV23-1 is sorted into the ORF group, with uncertain function. After removal of 7 bases from V and 0 bases from J, the junction contained 5 bases not matched to a gene. This CDR3 is built from 15 residues. CDR3 region: CASIAGTGSTDTQYF. CDR3 DNA: TGCGCCAGCATCGCCGGGACAGGGAGCACAGATACGCAGTATTTT.

This clonotype has a handful of counts. V usage is TRBV7-2 and J usage is TRBJ1-1, with D tentatively TRBD1 (5 bases). V was trimmed by 5 bases and J by 4 bases, leaving 11 bases between them. This CDR3 region has 13 residues. Germline V gives CDR1 SGHTA, CDR2 FQGNSA. This CDR3 reads CASSAGQGTEAFF. The CDR3 DNA reads as TGTGCCAGCAGCGCCGGGCAGGGCACTGAAGCTTTCTTT.

This clonotype was counted between two and nine times. The chain is built from TRBV12-3 or TRBV12-4 and TRBJ1-1, with TRBD1 matching 9 bases. Trimming at V came to 6 bases and at J to 3 bases, leaving 8 bases not matched to a gene. The CDR3 is made up of 15 amino acids. CDR3 residues: CASSRQGVGDTEAFF. CDR3 DNA: TGTGCCAGCAGCCGACAGGGGGTTGGCGACACTGAAGCTTTCTTT.

The chain recombines TRBV6-2 or TRBV6-3 with TRBJ2-5, with TRBD2 matching over 7 bases. V trimming: 0 bases; J trimming: 4 bases; junction bases outside the gene matches: 5. The CDR3 has 15 residues. In germline, CDR1 is MNHEY, CDR2 SVGEGT. Here the CDR3 DNA reads TGTGCCAGCAGTTACTCGGTGGGGGGGGGAGAGACCCAGTACTTC. Amino acids: CASSYSVGGGETQYF.

In its sample, this clonotype was seen a few times. CDR3 loop: CASSPPLGWGRTDTQYF. The DNA of the CDR3 is TGTGCCAGCAGTCCGCCGCTGGGTTGGGGGCGGACAGATACGCAGTATTTT. This rearrangement joins TRBV12-3 or TRBV12-4 to TRBJ2-3; a weak D match, TRBD1 (6 bases). Trimming took 5 bases from V and 3 from J, leaving 21 bases between them. This CDR3 comprises 17 residues.

This clonotype came up a few times. V gene TRBV5-4 combines with J gene TRBJ2-7, with D hard to call. CDR3 size: 13 residues. The V end lost 3 bases, the J end lost 0 bases, and 7 bases lay between the germline ends. CDR1 is SGHNT, CDR2 YYREEE, per germline (reference sequence). The CDR3 DNA follows: TGTGCCAGCAGCTCGCGGAGCTCCTACGAGCAGTACGTC. It is translated as CASSSRSSYEQYV.

The chain recombines TRBV2 with TRBJ1-1, with D perhaps TRBD1 (5 bases). The CDR3 runs 15 residues. The V gene's germline CDR1 is SNHLY and CDR2 FYNNEI. With 8 bases removed from V and 1 base from J, the gap between germline ends came to 17 bases. The CDR3 is CASLRDLYANTEAFF. The CDR3 DNA is TGTGCCAGCCTCCGGGACCTCTATGCGAACACTGAAGCTTTCTTT. The variable domain in full, with the rest retrieved from reference TRBV2 and TRBJ1-1, is EPEVTQTPSHQVTQMGQEVILRCVPISNHLYFYWYRQILGQKVEFLVSFYNNEISEKSEIFDDQFSVERPDGSNFTLKIRSTKLEDSAMYFCASLRDLYANTEAFFGQGTRLTVV.

The chain uses TRBV28 and TRBJ1-5; 8 positions agree with TRBD1. Germline loops: CDR1 MDHEN, CDR2 SYDVKM. The length of the CDR3 is 14 residues. V shed 3 bases, J shed 6 bases, and the junction held 4 bases outside the gene matches. CDR3 region: CASSFSGTGQPQHF. CDR3 nucleotide sequence: TGTGCCAGCAGTTTCTCCGGGACAGGTCAGCCCCAGCATTTT.

This clonotype occurred a few times. The V call is TRBV30, the J call TRBJ2-5; 8 bases fit TRBD2. V lost 5 bases to trimming and J lost 5 bases; unmatched junction nucleotides: 7. CDR3 length: 13 residues. The germline V gene encodes CDR1 GTSNPN and CDR2 SVGIG (reference sequence). CDR3 protein: CAWAYRGGETQYF. The DNA for the CDR3 is TGTGCCTGGGCCTACCGGGGGGGCGAGACCCAGTACTTC.

In its sample, this clonotype was seen a few times. The chain is built from TRBV4-2 and TRBJ2-5; perhaps TRBD1 as D (6 bases). The V gene lost 2 bases and the J gene lost 1 base, with 17 bases spanning the gap. In germline, CDR1 is LGHNA, CDR2 YNFKEQ. CDR3 length equals 17 residues. The CDR3 DNA reads TGTGCCAGCAGCCAAAAGCTGATGCTAGGGGGCCAAGAGACCCAGTACTTC. This translates into CASSQKLMLGGQETQYF.

This chain's CDR3 is CASSQDLYISFGVQYF. The CDR3, as DNA: TGCGCCAGCAGCCAAGATCTGTACATCTCCTTTGGGGTCCAGTACTTC. The chain employs TRBV4-3 and TRBJ2-5, with D uncertain. Looked up from germline, CDR1 is LGHNA and CDR2 is YSLEER. This CDR3 spans 16 amino acids. The V gene lost 0 bases and the J gene lost 10 bases, with 21 bases spanning the gap.

V and J are TRBV4-2 and TRBJ2-5; tentatively, D is TRBD2 (6 bases). Germline V gives CDR1 LGHNA, CDR2 YNFKEQ. V was shortened by 0 bases and J by 2 bases, with 13 bases between the two germline ends. This CDR3 contains 16 residues. The CDR3: CASSQDYAGQQETQYF. The DNA of the CDR3 is TGTGCCAGCAGCCAAGATTACGCGGGGCAACAAGAGACCCAGTACTTC.

This sequence joins TRBV12-3 or TRBV12-4 and TRBJ1-1; 8 nucleotides match TRBD1. The CDR3 sequence is 13 residues long. V was clipped by 3 bases and J by 8 bases; unmatched bases: 5. The CDR3 nucleotides read TGTGCCAGCAGTTTTCAGGGGGCGAGCGAAGCTTTCTTT. It yields the protein CASSFQGASEAFF.

The chain is built from TRBV6-5 and TRBJ1-5; D perhaps matches TRBD1 (5 bases). The germline gives CDR1 MNHEY, CDR2 SVGAGI. Trimming shortened V by 4 bases and J by 0 bases, and 10 bases separated the two germline ends. The CDR3 totals 15 residues. The CDR3 DNA is TGTGCCAGCAGTTTCACAGGAAATAGCAATCAGCCCCAGCATTTT. This gives the protein CASSFTGNSNQPQHF.

This clonotype showed up just a few times. This chain links TRBV28 with TRBJ2-7; 10 nucleotides agree with TRBD2. This CDR3 is built from 16 residues. Germline CDR1 is MDHEN and CDR2 is SYDVKM. The trim removed 10 bases at V and 3 bases at J, leaving 15 bases unmatched. For the CDR3, the DNA is TGTGCCACCCGGACCGCATCTAGCGGGGGCTTCTACGAGCAGTACGTC. This encodes CATRTASSGGFYEQYV.

This clonotype was seen ten or more times. V and J are TRBV6-2 or TRBV6-3 and TRBJ2-3, with D perhaps matching TRBD2 (6 bases). The germline V gene encodes CDR1 MNHEY and CDR2 SVGEGT. The CDR3 covers 15 residues. V lost 0 bases and J lost 5, with 12 bases in between. The CDR3 protein is CASSYSQRRGDTQYF. CDR3 coding DNA: TGTGCCAGCAGTTACTCGCAGAGGAGGGGAGATACGCAGTATTTT.

This clonotype has more than one count but fewer than ten. The gene calls are TRBV19 and TRBJ2-2, with 9 bases matching TRBD1. The ends lost 5 bases at V and 4 bases at J; junction bases unmatched: 5. The germline gives CDR1 LNHDA, CDR2 SQIVND (reference sequence). This CDR3 is built from 15 residues. As DNA, the CDR3 is TGTGCCAGTAGTTCCGGGACAGGGTTCACCGGGGAGCTGTTTTTT. It is translated as CASSSGTGFTGELFF.

This clonotype turned up a few times. The V gene is TRBV6-1, the J gene TRBJ1-1, with a possible D match to TRBD1 (6 bases). V was pared by 8 bases and J by 5 bases, with 15 bases between. Germline V gene data show CDR1 as MNHNS and CDR2 as SASEGT. The CDR3 has 13 residues. This CDR3 is CASAHRVGTEAFF. CDR3 nucleotides: TGTGCCAGCGCCCACAGGGTCGGGACTGAAGCTTTCTTT.

This clonotype has just a few counts. The V gene is TRBV4-1, the J gene TRBJ1-2; the match to TRBD1 covers 9 bases. This CDR3 comprises 16 residues. Germline CDR1 and CDR2: MGHRA and YSYEKL. V trimming: 3 bases; J trimming: 8 bases; junction bases outside the gene matches: 13. The CDR3 loop is CASSHPSAGTGNGYTF. In DNA, the CDR3 is TGCGCCAGCAGCCACCCTTCCGCCGGGACAGGGAACGGCTACACCTTC.

This clonotype has at least ten counts. V and J are TRBV5-1 and TRBJ2-1; 7 bases map to TRBD2. CDR3 length: 15 amino acids. The V and J ends lost 7 bases and 5 bases, in that order; junction bases with no gene match: 12. Germline V gene data show CDR1 as SGHRS and CDR2 as YFSETQ. The CDR3 DNA follows: TGCGCCAGCGTGGTGGTTCCGGGGGGTAACAATGAGCAGTTCTTC. It translates to CASVVVPGGNNEQFF.

V gene TRBV7-9 combines with J gene TRBJ2-7, with D tentatively TRBD1 or TRBD2 (5 bases each). The V gene's germline CDR1 is SEHNR and CDR2 FQNEAQ (reference sequence). The CDR3 is 13 residues long. V was pared by 0 bases and J by 6 bases, with 9 bases between. The CDR3 DNA sequence: TGTGCCAGCAGCTTAGCAGCAGGGACCGAGCAGTACGTC. This encodes CASSLAAGTEQYV.

The chain links TRBV6-2 or TRBV6-3 to TRBJ2-4, with a possible D match to TRBD2 (5 bases). V lost 5 bases to trimming and J lost 0 bases, with 20 bases between them. The CDR3 is 18 amino acids. Germline V CDR1 and CDR2: MNHEY, SVGEGT. The CDR3 region is CASSNRETRLLAKNIQYF. In DNA, the CDR3 is TGTGCCAGCAGTAACCGGGAAACGCGCCTACTAGCCAAAAACATTCAGTACTTC.

This clonotype occurred a few times. The chain joins TRBV19 to TRBJ1-2, with D possibly being TRBD1 (6 bases). The V gene's germline CDR1 is LNHDA and CDR2 SQIVND (reference sequence). Trimming removed 6 bases at V and 10 bases at J, with 12 bases between. This CDR3 has 11 residues. The CDR3 DNA reads as TGTGCCAGTAGCTCAGGGGATTTCTACACCTTC. Translation: CASSSGDFYTF.

V usage is TRBV19 and J usage is TRBJ2-7, with TRBD1 matching over 8 bases. V lost 9 bases, J lost 2 bases, and 6 bases stayed unmatched. Germline CDR1 reads LNHDA; CDR2 reads SQIVND (reference sequence). The CDR3 covers 13 residues. CDR3 DNA sequence: TGTGCCAGCGCCGGGACAGGTCCCTACGAGCAGTACTTC. Encoded protein: CASAGTGPYEQYF.

This clonotype was picked up a small number of times. The chain joins TRBV24-1 to TRBJ2-3; 7 bases line up with TRBD2. This CDR3 has 14 residues. Germline V gene sequence: CDR1 KGHDR, CDR2 SFDVKD. Trimming cost V 5 bases and J 1 base; bases outside gene matches: 2. The CDR3 here is CATSVSGGTDTQYF. The CDR3 nucleotides read TGTGCCACCAGTGTAAGCGGGGGCACAGATACGCAGTATTTT.

This chain connects TRBV10-3 to TRBJ1-6; D is unclear. This CDR3 has 14 amino acids. V was trimmed by 8 bases and J by 7 bases, leaving 15 bases between them. The V gene's germline CDR1 is ENHRY and CDR2 SYGVKD. The CDR3 nucleotides read TGTGCCATCCGGGGAGTAGGGATGAATTCACCCCTCCACTTT. The encoded protein is CAIRGVGMNSPLHF.